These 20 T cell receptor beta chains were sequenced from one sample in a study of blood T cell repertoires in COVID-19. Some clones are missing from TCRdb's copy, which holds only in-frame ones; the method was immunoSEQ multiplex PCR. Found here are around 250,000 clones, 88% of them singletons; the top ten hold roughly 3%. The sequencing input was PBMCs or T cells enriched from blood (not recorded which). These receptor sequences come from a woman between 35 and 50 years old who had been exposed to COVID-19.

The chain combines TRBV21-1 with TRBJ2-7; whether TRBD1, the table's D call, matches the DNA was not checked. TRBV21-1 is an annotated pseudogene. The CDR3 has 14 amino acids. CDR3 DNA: TGTGCCAGCAGCGTACGGACAGGAACCTACGAGCAGTACGTC. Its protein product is CASSVRTGTYEQYV.

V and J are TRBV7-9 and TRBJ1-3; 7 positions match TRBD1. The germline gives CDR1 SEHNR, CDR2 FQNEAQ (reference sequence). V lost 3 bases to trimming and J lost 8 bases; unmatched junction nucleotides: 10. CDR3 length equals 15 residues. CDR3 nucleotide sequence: TGTGCCAGCAGCTTCGGGACAGCCCATTTGGACACCATATATTTT. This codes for CASSFGTAHLDTIYF. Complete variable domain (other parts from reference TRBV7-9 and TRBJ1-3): DTGVSQNPRHKITKRGQNVTFRCDPISEHNRLYWYRQTLGQGPEFLTYFQNEAQLEKSRLLSDRFSAERPKGSFSTLEIQRTEQGDSAMYLCASSFGTAHLDTIYFGEGSWLTVV.

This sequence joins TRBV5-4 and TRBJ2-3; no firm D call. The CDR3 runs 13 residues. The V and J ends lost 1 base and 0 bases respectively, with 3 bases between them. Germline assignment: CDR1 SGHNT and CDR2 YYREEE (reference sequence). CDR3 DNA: TGTGCCAGCAGCTTGACTAGCACAGATACGCAGTATTTT. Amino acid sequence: CASSLTSTDTQYF.

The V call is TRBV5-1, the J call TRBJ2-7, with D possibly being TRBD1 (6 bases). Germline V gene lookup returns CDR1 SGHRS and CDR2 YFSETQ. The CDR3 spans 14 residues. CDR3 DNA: TGTGCCAGCAGCTTTGCAGGGGACCCCTACGAGCAGTACGTC. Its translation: CASSFAGDPYEQYV.

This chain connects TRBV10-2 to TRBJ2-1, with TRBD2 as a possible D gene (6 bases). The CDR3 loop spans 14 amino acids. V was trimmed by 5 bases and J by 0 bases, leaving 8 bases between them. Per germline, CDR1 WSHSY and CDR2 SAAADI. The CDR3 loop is CASSSTSSYNEQFF. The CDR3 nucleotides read TGCGCCAGCAGTTCGACTAGCTCCTACAATGAGCAGTTCTTC.

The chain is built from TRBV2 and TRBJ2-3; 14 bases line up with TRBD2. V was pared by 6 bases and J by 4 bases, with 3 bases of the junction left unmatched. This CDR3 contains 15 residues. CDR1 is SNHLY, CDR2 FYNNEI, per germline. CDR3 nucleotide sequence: TGTGCCAGCAGAGGGACTAGCGGGAGCGCAGATACGCAGTATTTT. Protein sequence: CASRGTSGSADTQYF.

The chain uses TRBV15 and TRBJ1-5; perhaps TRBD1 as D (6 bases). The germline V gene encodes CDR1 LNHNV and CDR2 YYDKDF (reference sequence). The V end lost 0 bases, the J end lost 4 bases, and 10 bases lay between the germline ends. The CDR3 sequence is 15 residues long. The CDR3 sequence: CATSRDLGGNQPQHF. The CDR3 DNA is TGTGCCACCAGCAGAGATCTAGGGGGTAATCAGCCCCAGCATTTT.

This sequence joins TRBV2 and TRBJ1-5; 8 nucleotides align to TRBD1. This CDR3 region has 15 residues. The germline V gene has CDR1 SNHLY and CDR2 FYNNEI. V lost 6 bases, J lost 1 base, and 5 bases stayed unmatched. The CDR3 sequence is CASRAGGASNQPQHF. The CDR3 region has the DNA TGTGCCAGCAGAGCAGGGGGCGCGAGCAATCAGCCCCAGCATTTT.

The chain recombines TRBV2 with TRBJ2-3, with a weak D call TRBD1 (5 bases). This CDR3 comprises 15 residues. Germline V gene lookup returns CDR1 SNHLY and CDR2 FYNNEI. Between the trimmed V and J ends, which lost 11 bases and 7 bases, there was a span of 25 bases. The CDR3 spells CAHEGAQNSINTQYF. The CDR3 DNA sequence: TGTGCCCACGAAGGGGCCCAAAATAGCATAAATACGCAGTATTTT.

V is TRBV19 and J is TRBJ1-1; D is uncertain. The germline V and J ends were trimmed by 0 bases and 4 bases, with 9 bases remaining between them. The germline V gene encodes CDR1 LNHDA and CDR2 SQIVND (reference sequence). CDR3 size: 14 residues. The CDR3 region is CASSIEEGFTEAFF. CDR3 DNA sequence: TGTGCCAGTAGTATAGAAGAGGGTTTCACTGAAGCTTTCTTT.

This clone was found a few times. As DNA, the CDR3 is TGTGCCAGCAGCGTGGGGCTGGGCGATCAGCCCCAGCATTTT. It codes for CASSVGLGDQPQHF. This sequence joins TRBV9 and TRBJ1-5; D possibly corresponds to TRBD1 (5 bases). Per germline, CDR1 SGDLS and CDR2 YYNGEE. The CDR3 length is 14 residues. Trimming shortened V by 2 bases and J by 5 bases, and 11 bases separated the two germline ends.

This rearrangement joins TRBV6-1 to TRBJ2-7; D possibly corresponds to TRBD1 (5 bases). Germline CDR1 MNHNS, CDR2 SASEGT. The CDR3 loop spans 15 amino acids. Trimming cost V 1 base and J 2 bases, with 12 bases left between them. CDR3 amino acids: CASSEGTRVAYEQYF. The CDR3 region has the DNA TGTGCCAGCAGTGAAGGAACCAGGGTAGCCTACGAGCAGTACTTC.

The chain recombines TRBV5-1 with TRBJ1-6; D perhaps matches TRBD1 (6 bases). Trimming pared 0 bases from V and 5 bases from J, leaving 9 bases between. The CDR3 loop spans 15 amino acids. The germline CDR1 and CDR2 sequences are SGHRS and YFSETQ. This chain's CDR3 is CASSLVDRNNSPLHF. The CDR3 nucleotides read TGCGCCAGCAGCTTGGTGGACAGAAATAATTCACCCCTCCACTTT.

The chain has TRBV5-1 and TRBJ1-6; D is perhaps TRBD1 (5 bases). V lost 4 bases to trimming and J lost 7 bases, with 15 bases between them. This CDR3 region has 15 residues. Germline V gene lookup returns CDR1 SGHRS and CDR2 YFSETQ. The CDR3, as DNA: TGCGCCAGCAGCGACCGACCGGCAGGGAATTCACCCCTCCACTTT. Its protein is CASSDRPAGNSPLHF.

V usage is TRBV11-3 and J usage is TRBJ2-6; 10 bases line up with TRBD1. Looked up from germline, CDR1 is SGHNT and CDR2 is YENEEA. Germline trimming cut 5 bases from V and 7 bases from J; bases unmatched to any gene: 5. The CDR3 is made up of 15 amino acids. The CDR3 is CASSQGTGVANVLTF. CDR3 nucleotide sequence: TGTGCCAGCAGCCAGGGGACAGGGGTAGCCAACGTCCTGACTTTC. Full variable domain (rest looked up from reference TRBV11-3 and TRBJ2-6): EAGVVQSPRYKIIEKKQPVAFWCNPISGHNTLYWYLQNLGQGPELLIRYENEEAVDDSQLPKDRFSAERLKGVDSTLKIQPAELGDSAVYLCASSQGTGVANVLTFGAGSRLTVL.

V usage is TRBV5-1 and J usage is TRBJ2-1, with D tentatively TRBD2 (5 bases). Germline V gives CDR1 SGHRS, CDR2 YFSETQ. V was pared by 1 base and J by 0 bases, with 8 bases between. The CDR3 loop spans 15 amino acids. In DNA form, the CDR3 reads TGCGCCAGCAGCTTGTTGGGGAGCTCCTACAATGAGCAGTTCTTC. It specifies CASSLLGSSYNEQFF.

The CDR3 nucleotides are TGTGCCAGCACTCCCGGGGGGGGCCTTCAGCCCCAGCATTTT. As protein: CASTPGGGLQPQHF. The chain links TRBV6-6 to TRBJ1-5; a weak D match, TRBD1 (6 bases). CDR1 and CDR2 (germline): MNHNY, SVGAGI (reference sequence). The CDR3 is 14 residues long. The V gene lost 7 bases and the J gene lost 6 bases, with 16 bases spanning the gap.

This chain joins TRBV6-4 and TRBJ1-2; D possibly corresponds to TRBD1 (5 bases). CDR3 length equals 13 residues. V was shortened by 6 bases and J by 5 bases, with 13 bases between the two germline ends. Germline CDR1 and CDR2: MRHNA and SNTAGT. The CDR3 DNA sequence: TGTGCCAGCAGCCGGACGGGGGGATATGGCTACACCTTC. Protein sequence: CASSRTGGYGYTF.

The CDR3, as DNA: TGTGCCAGCAGTACAAAAAATAGTCTAGCTTCATACAATGAGCAGTTCTTC. This encodes CASSTKNSLASYNEQFF. This rearrangement joins TRBV6-4 to TRBJ2-1, with D possibly TRBD2 on 5 matching bases. This CDR3 has 17 residues. With 5 bases removed from V and 4 bases from J, the gap between germline ends came to 21 bases. Germline V CDR1 and CDR2: MRHNA, SNTAGT.

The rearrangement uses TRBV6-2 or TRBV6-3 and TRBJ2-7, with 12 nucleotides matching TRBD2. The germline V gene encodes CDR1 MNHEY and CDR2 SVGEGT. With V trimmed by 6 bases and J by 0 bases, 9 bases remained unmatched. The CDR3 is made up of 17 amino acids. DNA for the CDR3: TGTGCCAGCAGCCGAAGGACTAGCGGGACCACCTCCTACGAGCAGTACTTC. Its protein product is CASSRRTSGTTSYEQYF.